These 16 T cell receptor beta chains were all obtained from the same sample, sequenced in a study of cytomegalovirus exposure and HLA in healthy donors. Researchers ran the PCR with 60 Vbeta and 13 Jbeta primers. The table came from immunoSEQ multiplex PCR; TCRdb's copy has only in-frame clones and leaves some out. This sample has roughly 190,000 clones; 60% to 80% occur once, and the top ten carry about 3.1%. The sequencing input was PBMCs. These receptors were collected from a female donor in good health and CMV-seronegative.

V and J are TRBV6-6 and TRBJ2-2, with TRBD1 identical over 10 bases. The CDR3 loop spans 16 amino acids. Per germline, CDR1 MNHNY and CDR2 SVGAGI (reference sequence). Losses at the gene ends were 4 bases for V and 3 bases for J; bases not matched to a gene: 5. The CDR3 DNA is TGTGCCAGCAGTTCCCCCGGGACAGGGGACACCGGGGAGCTGTTTTTT. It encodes CASSSPGTGDTGELFF.

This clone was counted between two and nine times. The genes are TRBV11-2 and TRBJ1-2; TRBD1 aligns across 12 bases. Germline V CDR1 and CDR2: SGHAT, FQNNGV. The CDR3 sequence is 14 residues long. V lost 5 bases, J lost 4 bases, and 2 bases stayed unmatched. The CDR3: CASSGTGGGYGYTF. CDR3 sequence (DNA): TGTGCCAGCAGCGGGACAGGGGGCGGCTATGGCTACACCTTC.

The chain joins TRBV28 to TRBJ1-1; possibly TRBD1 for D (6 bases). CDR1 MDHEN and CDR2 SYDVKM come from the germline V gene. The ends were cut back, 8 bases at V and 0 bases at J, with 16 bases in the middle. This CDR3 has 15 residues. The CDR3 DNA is TGTGCCAGCGGGAGGGGGGGGGCTTTGAACACTGAAGCTTTCTTT. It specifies CASGRGGALNTEAFF.

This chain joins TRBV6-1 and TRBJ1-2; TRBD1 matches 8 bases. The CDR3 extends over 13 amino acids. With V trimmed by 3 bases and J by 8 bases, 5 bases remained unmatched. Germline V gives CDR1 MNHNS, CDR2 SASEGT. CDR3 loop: CASSDQGAEGYTF. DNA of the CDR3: TGTGCCAGCAGTGACCAGGGGGCAGAAGGCTACACCTTC.

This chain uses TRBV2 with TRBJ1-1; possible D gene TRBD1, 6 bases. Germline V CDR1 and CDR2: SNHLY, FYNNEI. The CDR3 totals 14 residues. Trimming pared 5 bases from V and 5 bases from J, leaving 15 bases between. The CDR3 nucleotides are TGTGCCAGCAGTTCCCTAAAGGGGGAGACTGAAGCTTTCTTT. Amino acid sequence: CASSSLKGETEAFF.

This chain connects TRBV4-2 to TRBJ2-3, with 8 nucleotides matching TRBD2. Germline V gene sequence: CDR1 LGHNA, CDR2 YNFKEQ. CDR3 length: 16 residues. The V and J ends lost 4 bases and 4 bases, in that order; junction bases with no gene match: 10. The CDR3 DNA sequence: TGTGCCAGCAGCCCCCTAGGAGCGGGAGTCTCAGATACGCAGTATTTT. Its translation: CASSPLGAGVSDTQYF.

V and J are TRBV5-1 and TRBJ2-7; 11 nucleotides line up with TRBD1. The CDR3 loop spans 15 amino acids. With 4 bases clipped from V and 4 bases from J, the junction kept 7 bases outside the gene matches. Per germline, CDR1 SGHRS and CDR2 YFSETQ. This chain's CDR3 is CASSAGQGAQYEQYF. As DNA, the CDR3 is TGCGCCAGCAGCGCCGGACAGGGGGCTCAATACGAGCAGTACTTC.

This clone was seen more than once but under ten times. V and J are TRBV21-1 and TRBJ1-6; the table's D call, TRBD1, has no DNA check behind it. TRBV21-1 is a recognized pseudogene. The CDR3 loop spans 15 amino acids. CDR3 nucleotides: TGTGCCAGCAGCAGGACAGGGGGGAATAATTCACCCCTCCACTTT. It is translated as CASSRTGGNNSPLHF.

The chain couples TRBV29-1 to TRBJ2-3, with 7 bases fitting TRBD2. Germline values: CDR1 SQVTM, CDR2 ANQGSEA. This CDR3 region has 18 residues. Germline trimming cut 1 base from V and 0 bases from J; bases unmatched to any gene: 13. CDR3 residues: CSVEVPSSGASSTDTQYF. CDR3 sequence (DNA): TGCAGCGTTGAAGTACCGTCTAGCGGAGCCTCTAGCACAGATACGCAGTATTTT.

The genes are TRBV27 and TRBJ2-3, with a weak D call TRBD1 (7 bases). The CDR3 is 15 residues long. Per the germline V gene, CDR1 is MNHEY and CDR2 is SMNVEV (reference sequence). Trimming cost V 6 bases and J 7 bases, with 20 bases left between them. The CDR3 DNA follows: TGTGCCAGCAGACTATCGCGAGGAGGGGGCAATACGCAGTATTTT. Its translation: CASRLSRGGGNTQYF.

Written as DNA, the CDR3 is TGTGCCAGCAATCGGGGACTAGCGGGGGACTCAGGGGAGACCCAGTACTTC. It codes for CASNRGLAGDSGETQYF. The rearrangement links TRBV5-4 to TRBJ2-5; 14 bases fit TRBD2. The junction had 12 bases not matched to a gene; V was cut back by 6 bases and J by 5 bases. The CDR3 spans 17 residues. From germline, CDR1 is SGHNT and CDR2 YYREEE (reference sequence).

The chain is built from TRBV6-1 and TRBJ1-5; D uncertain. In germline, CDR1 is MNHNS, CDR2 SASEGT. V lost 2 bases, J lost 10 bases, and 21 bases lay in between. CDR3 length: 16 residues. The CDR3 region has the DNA TGTGCCAGCAGTGAAATAGAAGACTACCTCCCCGGCCCCCAGCATTTT. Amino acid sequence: CASSEIEDYLPGPQHF.

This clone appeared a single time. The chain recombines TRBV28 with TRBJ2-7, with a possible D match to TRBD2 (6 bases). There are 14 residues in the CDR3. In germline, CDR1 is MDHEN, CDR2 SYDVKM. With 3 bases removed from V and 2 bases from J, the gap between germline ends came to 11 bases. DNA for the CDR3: TGTGCCAGCAGTTTGATGGGACTGACCTACGAGCAGTACTTC. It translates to CASSLMGLTYEQYF.

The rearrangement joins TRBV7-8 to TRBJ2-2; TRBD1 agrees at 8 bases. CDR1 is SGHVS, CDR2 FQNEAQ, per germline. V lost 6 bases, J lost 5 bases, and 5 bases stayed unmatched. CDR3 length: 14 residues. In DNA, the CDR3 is TGTGCCAGCAGTTTAACAGGGGGGACCGGGGAGCTGTTTTTT. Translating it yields CASSLTGGTGELFF. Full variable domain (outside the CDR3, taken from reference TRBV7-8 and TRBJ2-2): GAGVSQSPRYKVAKRGQDVALRCDPISGHVSLFWYQQALGQGPEFLTYFQNEAQLDKSGLPSDRFFAERPEGSVSTLKIQRTQQEDSAVYLCASSLTGGTGELFFGEGSRLTVL.

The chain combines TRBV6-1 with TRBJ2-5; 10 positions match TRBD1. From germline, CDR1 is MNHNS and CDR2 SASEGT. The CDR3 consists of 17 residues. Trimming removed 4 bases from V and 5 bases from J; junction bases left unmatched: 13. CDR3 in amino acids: CASSGRLPGTGVETQYF. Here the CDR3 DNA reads TGTGCCAGCAGTGGCCGCCTCCCCGGGACAGGGGTTGAGACCCAGTACTTC.

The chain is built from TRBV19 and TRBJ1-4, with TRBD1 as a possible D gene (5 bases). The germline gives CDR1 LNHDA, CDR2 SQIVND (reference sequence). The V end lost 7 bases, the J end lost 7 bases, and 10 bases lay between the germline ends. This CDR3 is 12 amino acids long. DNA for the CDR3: TGTGCCAGTAACAGGTTTGGTGAAAAACTGTTTTTT. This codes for CASNRFGEKLFF.